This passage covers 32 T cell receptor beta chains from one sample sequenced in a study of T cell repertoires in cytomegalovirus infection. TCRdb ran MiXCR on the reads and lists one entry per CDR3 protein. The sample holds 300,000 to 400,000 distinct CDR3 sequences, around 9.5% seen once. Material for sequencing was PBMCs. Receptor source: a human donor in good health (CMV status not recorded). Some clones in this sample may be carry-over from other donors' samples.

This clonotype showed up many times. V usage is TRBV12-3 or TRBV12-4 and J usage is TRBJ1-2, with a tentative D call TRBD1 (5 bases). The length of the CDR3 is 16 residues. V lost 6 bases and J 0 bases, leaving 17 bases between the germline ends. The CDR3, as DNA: TGTGCCAGCAGCACGCCGACAGCCACATCTAACTATGGCTACACCTTC. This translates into CASSTPTATSNYGYTF.

The CDR3 DNA sequence: TGTGCCAGCAGTTTCTCCACCTGGGGGGGCGCAGATACGCAGTATTTT. This encodes CASSFSTWGGADTQYF. J is TRBJ2-3 and V is TRBV12-3 or TRBV12-4; possible D gene TRBD2, 7 bases. V lost 3 bases, J lost 4 bases, and 17 bases lay in between. The CDR3 is 16 amino acids.

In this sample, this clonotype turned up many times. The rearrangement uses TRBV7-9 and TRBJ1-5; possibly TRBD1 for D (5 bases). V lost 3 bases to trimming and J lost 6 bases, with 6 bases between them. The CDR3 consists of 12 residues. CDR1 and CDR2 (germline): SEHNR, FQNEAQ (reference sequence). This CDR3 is CASSFRAQPQHF. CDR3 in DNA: TGTGCCAGCAGCTTCAGGGCTCAGCCCCAGCATTTT.

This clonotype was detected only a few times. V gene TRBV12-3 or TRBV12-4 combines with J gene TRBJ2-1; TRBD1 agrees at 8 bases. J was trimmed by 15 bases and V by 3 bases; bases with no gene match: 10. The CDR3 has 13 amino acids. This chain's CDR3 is CASSFTRTGTTFF. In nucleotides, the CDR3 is TGTGCCAGCAGTTTTACCCGGACAGGGACGACGTTCTTC.

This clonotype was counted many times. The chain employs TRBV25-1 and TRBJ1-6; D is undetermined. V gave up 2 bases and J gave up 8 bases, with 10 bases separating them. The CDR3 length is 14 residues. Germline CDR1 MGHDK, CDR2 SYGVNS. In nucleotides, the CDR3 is TGTGCCAGCAGTGAACAAATAGGTGATTCACCCCTCCACTTT. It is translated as CASSEQIGDSPLHF.

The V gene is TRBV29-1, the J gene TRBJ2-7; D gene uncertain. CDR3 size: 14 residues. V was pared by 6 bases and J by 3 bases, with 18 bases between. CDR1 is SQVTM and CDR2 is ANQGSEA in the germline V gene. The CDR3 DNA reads TGCAGCGTCGCGCCAGATGCCGTGAACTACGAGCAGTACTTC. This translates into CSVAPDAVNYEQYF.

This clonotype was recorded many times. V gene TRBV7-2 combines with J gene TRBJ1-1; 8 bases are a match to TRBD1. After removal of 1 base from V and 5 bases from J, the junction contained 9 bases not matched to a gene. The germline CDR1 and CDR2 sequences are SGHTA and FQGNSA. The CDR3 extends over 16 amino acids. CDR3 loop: CASSLGRQGFGTEAFF. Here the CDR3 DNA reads TGTGCCAGCAGCTTAGGGAGACAGGGGTTTGGAACTGAAGCTTTCTTT.

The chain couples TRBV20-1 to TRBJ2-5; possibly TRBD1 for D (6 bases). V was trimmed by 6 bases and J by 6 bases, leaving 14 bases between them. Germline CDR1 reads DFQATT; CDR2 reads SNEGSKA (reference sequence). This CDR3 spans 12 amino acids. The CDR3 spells CSAPGQLKTQYF. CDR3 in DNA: TGCAGTGCCCCAGGACAGTTGAAGACCCAGTACTTC.

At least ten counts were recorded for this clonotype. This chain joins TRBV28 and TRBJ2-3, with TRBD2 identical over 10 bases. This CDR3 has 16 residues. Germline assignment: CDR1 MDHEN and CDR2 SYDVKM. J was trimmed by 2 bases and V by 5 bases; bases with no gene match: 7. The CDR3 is CASSGVAGGFTDTQYF. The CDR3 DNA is TGTGCCAGCAGTGGAGTAGCGGGAGGATTCACAGATACGCAGTATTTT.

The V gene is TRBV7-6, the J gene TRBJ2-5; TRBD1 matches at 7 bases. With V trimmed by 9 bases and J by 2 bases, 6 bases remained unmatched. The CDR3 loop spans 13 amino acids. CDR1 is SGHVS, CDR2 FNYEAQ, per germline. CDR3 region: CASHRDSQETQYF. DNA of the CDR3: TGTGCCAGTCACAGGGACAGTCAAGAGACCCAGTACTTC.

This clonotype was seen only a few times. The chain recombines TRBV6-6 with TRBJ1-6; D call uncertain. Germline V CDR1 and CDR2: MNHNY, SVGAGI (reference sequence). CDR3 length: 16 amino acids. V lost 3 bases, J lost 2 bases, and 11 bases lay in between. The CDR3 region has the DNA TGTGCCAGCAGTTATCTTGGGGAGACCTATAATTCACCCCTCCACTTT. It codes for CASSYLGETYNSPLHF.

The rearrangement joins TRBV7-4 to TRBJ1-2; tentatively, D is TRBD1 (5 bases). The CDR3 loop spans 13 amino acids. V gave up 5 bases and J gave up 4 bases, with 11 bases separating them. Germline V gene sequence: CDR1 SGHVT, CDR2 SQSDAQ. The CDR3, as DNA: TGTGCCAGCAGCACTCCGACAGCCTATGGCTACACCTTC. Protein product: CASSTPTAYGYTF. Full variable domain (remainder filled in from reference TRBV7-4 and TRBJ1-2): GAGVSQSPRYKVAKRGRDVALRCDSISGHVTLYWYRQTLGQGSEVLTYSQSDAQRDKSGRPSGRFSAERPERSVSTLKIQRTEQGDSAVYLCASSTPTAYGYTFGSGTRLTVV.

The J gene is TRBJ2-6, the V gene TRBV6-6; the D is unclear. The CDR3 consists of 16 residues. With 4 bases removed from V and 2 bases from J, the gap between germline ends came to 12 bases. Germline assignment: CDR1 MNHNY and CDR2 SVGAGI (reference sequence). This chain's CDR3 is CASSFSGLAGANVLTF. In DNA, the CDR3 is TGTGCCAGCAGTTTCTCGGGTTTAGCTGGGGCCAACGTCCTGACTTTC.

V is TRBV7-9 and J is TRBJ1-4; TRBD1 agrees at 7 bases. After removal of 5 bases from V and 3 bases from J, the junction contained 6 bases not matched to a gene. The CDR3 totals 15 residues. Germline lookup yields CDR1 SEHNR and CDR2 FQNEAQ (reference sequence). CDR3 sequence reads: CASSQTGKSNEKLFF. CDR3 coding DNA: TGTGCCAGCAGCCAGACAGGGAAGTCTAATGAAAAACTGTTTTTT.

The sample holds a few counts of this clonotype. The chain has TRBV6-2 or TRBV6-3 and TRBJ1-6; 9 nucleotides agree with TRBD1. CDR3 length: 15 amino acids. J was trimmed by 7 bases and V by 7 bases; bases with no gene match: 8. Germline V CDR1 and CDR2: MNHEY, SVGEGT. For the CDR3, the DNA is TGTGCCAGCACCTGGAGAGGACAGGGGAATTCACCCCTCCACTTT. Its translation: CASTWRGQGNSPLHF.

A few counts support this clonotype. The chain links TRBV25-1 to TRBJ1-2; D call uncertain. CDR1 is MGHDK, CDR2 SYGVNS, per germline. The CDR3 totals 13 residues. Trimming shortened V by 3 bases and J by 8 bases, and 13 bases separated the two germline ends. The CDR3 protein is CASSDPPLRGYTF. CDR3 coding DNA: TGTGCCAGCAGTGACCCCCCCCTTCGGGGCTACACCTTC.

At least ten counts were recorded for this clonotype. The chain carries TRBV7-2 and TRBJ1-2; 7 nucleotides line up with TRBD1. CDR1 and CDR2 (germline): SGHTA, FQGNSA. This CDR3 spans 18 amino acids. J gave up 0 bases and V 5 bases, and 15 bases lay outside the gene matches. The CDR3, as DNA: TGTGCCAGCAGCGCCTTGGGACAGCGCGGGGATGCTAACTATGGCTACACCTTC. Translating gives CASSALGQRGDANYGYTF.

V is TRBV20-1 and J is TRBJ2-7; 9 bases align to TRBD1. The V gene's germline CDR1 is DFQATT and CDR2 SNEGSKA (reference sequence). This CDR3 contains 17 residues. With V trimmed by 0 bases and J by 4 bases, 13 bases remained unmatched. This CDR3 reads CSARDPGQGRGGYEQYF. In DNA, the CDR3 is TGCAGTGCTAGAGATCCGGGACAGGGTAGAGGGGGTTACGAGCAGTACTTC.

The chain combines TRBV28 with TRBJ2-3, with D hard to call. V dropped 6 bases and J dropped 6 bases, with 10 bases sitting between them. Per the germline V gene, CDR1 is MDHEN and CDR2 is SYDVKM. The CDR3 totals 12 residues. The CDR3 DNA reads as TGTGCCAGCAGACCAGCCTTGGATACGCAGTATTTT. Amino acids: CASRPALDTQYF.

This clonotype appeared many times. CDR3 nucleotide sequence: TGTGCCAGCAGCCCCAGGAGGGATAATTCACCCCTCCACTTT. Amino acid sequence: CASSPRRDNSPLHF. The chain links TRBV7-6 to TRBJ1-6; D gene ambiguous. Deletions cut 5 bases from V and 5 bases from J, with 10 bases between. This CDR3 is 14 amino acids long. The germline V gene encodes CDR1 SGHVS and CDR2 FNYEAQ.

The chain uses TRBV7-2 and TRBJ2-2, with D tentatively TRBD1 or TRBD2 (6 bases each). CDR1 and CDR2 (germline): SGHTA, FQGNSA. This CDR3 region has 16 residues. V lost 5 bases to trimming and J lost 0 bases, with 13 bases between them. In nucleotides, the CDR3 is TGTGCCAGCAGCCCCGGGGGCCGATCGAACACCGGGGAGCTGTTTTTT. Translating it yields CASSPGGRSNTGELFF.

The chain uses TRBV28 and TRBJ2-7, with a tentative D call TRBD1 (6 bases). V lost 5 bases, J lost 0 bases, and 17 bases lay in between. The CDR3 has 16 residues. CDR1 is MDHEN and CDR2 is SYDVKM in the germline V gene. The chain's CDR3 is CASSLYSGTPSYEQYF. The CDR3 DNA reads TGTGCCAGCAGTCTCTATTCCGGGACACCCTCCTACGAGCAGTACTTC. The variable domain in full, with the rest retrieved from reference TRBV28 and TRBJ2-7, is DVKVTQSSRYLVKRTGEKVFLECVQDMDHENMFWYRQDPGLGLRLIYFSYDVKMKEKGDIPEGYSVSREKKERFSLILESASTNQTSMYLCASSLYSGTPSYEQYFGPGTRLTVT.

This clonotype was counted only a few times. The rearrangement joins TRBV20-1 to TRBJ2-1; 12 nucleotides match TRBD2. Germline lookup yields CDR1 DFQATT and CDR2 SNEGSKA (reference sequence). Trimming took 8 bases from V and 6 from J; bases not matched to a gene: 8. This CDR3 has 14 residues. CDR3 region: CSKLGLAGLNEQFF. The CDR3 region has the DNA TGCAGTAAACTTGGACTAGCGGGACTCAATGAGCAGTTCTTC.

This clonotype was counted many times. CDR3 amino acids: CASSIEDRGPEAFF. CDR3 nucleotide sequence: TGTGCCAGCAGTATCGAGGACAGGGGCCCTGAAGCTTTCTTT. The chain employs TRBV6-1 and TRBJ1-1; 9 nucleotides agree with TRBD1. The junction had 7 bases not matched to a gene; V was cut back by 5 bases and J by 6 bases. Looked up from germline, CDR1 is MNHNS and CDR2 is SASEGT. CDR3 length equals 14 residues.

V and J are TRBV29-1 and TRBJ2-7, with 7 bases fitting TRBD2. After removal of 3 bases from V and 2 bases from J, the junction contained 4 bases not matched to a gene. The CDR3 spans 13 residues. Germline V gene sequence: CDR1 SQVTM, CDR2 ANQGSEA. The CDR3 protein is CSVDSSGTYEQYF. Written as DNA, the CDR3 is TGCAGCGTTGACTCTAGCGGAACCTACGAGCAGTACTTC.

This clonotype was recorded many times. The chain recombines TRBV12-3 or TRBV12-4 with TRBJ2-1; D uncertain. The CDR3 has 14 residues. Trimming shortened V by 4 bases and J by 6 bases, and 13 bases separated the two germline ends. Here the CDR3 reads CASSSWTPGNEQFF. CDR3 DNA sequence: TGTGCCAGCAGTTCCTGGACCCCAGGCAATGAGCAGTTCTTC.

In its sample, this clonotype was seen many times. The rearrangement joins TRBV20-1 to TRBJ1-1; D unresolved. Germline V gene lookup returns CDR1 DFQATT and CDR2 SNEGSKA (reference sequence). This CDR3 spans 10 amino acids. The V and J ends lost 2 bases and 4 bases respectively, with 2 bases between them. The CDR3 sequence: CSARPTEAFF. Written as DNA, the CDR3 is TGCAGTGCTAGACCCACTGAAGCTTTCTTT.

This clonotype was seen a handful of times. The CDR3 DNA sequence: TGTGCCATCAGCGGGACTAGAGATTACGAGCAGTACTTC. This sequence encodes CAISGTRDYEQYF. The chain couples TRBV10-3 to TRBJ2-7; TRBD2 matches 8 bases. V was pared by 6 bases and J by 4 bases, with 5 bases of the junction left unmatched. The CDR3 extends over 13 amino acids. CDR1 ENHRY and CDR2 SYGVKD come from the germline V gene.

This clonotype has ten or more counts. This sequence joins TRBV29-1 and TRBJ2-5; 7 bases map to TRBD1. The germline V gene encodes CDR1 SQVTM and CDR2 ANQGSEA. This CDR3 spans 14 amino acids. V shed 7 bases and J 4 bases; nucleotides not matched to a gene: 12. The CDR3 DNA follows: TGCAGCGCGATAAGACAGGGCATGGGAGAGACCCAGTACTTC. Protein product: CSAIRQGMGETQYF.

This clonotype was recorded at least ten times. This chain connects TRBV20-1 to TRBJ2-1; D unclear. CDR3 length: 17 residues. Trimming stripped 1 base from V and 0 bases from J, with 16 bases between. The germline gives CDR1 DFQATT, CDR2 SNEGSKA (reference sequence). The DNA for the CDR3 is TGCAGTGCTAGAGTACCCGAGGACCGATCCTCCTACAATGAGCAGTTCTTC. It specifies CSARVPEDRSSYNEQFF.

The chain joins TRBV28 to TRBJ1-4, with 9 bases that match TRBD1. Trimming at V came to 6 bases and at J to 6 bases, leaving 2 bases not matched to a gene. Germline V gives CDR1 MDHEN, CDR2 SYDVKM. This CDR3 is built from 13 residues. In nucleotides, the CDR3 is TGTGCCAGCAGCGGGACAGGGTATGAAAAACTGTTTTTT. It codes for CASSGTGYEKLFF.

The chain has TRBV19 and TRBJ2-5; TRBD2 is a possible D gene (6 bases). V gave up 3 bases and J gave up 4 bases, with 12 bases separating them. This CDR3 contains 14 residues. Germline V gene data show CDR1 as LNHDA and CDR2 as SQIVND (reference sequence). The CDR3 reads CASSMAGLAETQYF. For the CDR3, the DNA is TGTGCCAGTAGTATGGCGGGGCTGGCAGAGACCCAGTACTTC.